The sequence of this T cell receptor (beta chain) was determined in a study of blood T cell repertoires in COVID-19. Profiled with immunoSEQ multiplex PCR; TCRdb holds only in-frame clones, not every one. The sample records some 490,000 clones, 80% to 90% being singletons. V lost 3 bases, J lost 7 bases, and 3 bases stayed unmatched. CDR3 length equals 15 residues. Germline-derived CDR1 and CDR2 are MDHEN and SYDVKM. This clonotype originated in a woman aged 55-75 years who had recovered from COVID-19. The V and J genes are TRBV28 and TRBJ1-6; TRBD1 matches at 10 bases. Sequencing was done on a sample of PBMCs or T cells enriched from blood (not recorded which). The DNA for the CDR3 is TGTGCCAGCAGTTTGCCGGGACAGGGGAATTCACCCCTCCACTTT. Its translation is CASSLPGQGNSPLHF. The full variable domain, with the rest looked up from reference TRBV28 and TRBJ1-6, is DVKVTQSSRYLVKRTGEKVFLECVQDMDHENMFWYRQDPGLGLRLIYFSYDVKMKEKGDIPEGYSVSREKKERFSLILESASTNQTSMYLCASSLPGQGNSPLHFGNGTRLTVT.